The 13 T cell receptor beta chains below come from one sample, sequenced in a study of cytomegalovirus exposure and HLA in healthy donors (TCRdb year 2017). Library prep was done by the immunoSEQ multiplex PCR assay. For the multiplex PCR, a mixture combining 60 forward primers for TCR Vbeta segments and 13 reverse primers for TCR Jbeta segments was used. TCRdb holds this immuneACCESS table with in-frame rearrangements only. Some clones are missing; in checked studies, unresolved V genes explain under half, and the rest has no known cause. The sample data list roughly 160,000 clones, and about 85% of these were observed just once. The ten largest account for 2.5% of the sample. The sample comprised PBMCs. These receptors all come from a man younger than 45 in good health and CMV-seropositive.

The chain combines TRBV6-5 with TRBJ1-3; 7 bases fit TRBD1. CDR3 length equals 15 residues. V lost 6 bases, J lost 0 bases, and 5 bases stayed unmatched. Germline CDR1 is MNHEY and CDR2 is SVGAGI. CDR3 DNA: TGTGCCAGCAGCAGGGGGTCGCTCTCTGGAAACACCATATATTTT. This translates into CASSRGSLSGNTIYF.

The rearrangement uses TRBV29-1 and TRBJ2-7; 10 positions match TRBD2. CDR3 length: 12 residues. CDR1 is SQVTM, CDR2 ANQGSEA, per germline. The trim removed 6 bases at V and 7 bases at J, leaving 6 bases unmatched. This chain's CDR3 is CSVAGGGLEQYF. CDR3 nucleotides: TGCAGCGTAGCGGGAGGGGGATTGGAGCAGTACTTC.

The J gene is TRBJ1-1, the V gene TRBV5-4; tentative D call: TRBD1 (6 bases). This CDR3 is built from 14 residues. Germline CDR1 is SGHNT and CDR2 is YYREEE (reference sequence). The V gene lost 3 bases and the J gene lost 4 bases, with 13 bases spanning the gap. The CDR3 region has the DNA TGTGCCAGCAGCTCACAGGGAGTTGGCACTGAAGCTTTCTTT. Amino acid sequence: CASSSQGVGTEAFF.

J is TRBJ1-5 and V is TRBV4-1; D not certain. The CDR3 is 14 amino acids. The germline CDR1 and CDR2 sequences are MGHRA and YSYEKL. Trimming removed 3 bases from V and 3 bases from J, with 9 bases in between. The CDR3: CASSHGGYNQPQHF. The DNA for the CDR3 is TGCGCCAGCAGCCACGGAGGGTACAATCAGCCCCAGCATTTT.

This CDR3 reads CASNLLAGTNTGELFF. CDR3 coding DNA: TGTGCCAGCAACCTACTAGCGGGAACGAACACCGGGGAGCTGTTTTTT. This rearrangement joins TRBV7-9 to TRBJ2-2; 10 bases fit TRBD2. The CDR3 is 16 amino acids. J gave up 0 bases and V 7 bases, and 5 bases lay outside the gene matches. In germline, CDR1 is SEHNR, CDR2 FQNEAQ (reference sequence).

The chain employs TRBV11-3 and TRBJ2-3; weak D call: TRBD1 (5 bases). The length of the CDR3 is 15 residues. Germline values: CDR1 SGHNT, CDR2 YENEEA. Trimming left V 3 bases short and J 0 bases short, with 10 bases between. The CDR3 reads CASSFRVSSTDTQYF. The CDR3 DNA reads TGTGCCAGCAGCTTCAGGGTCTCTAGCACAGATACGCAGTATTTT.

The rearrangement uses TRBV5-1 and TRBJ1-2; unclear D gene. The germline V gene encodes CDR1 SGHRS and CDR2 YFSETQ. V lost 0 bases and J 5 bases, leaving 11 bases between the germline ends. The CDR3 covers 14 residues. The CDR3 DNA follows: TGCGCCAGCAGCTTGGTGGCGACTGAATATGGCTACACCTTC. Translating gives CASSLVATEYGYTF.

This CDR3 reads CASSPLEGGDYGYTF. In DNA, the CDR3 is TGTGCCAGCAGTCCCTTGGAGGGCGGGGACTATGGCTACACCTTC. The V gene is TRBV28, the J gene TRBJ1-2, with D unclear. Germline values: CDR1 MDHEN, CDR2 SYDVKM. The V and J ends lost 5 bases and 3 bases respectively, with 16 bases between them. This CDR3 comprises 15 residues.

V usage is TRBV4-2 and J usage is TRBJ1-2; the D gene is possibly TRBD1 (5 bases). CDR3 length: 19 residues. The V and J ends lost 7 bases and 1 base respectively, with 28 bases between them. Germline V lookup: CDR1 LGHNA, CDR2 YNFKEQ. CDR3: CASNDLLGGRGILNYGYTF. CDR3 DNA sequence: TGTGCCAGCAACGACCTGTTGGGGGGGAGAGGGATCCTTAACTATGGCTACACCTTC.

The chain recombines TRBV5-8 with TRBJ1-1; 7 positions agree with TRBD1. Germline V gene lookup returns CDR1 SGHTS and CDR2 YDEGEE. The V gene end was trimmed by 5 bases and the J gene end by 4 bases; junction bases not matched to a gene: 8. The CDR3 extends over 14 amino acids. As DNA, the CDR3 is TGTGCCAGCAGTTTGACAGGGTGGAGCACTGAAGCTTTCTTT. It specifies CASSLTGWSTEAFF.

The sample holds one count of this clone. The rearrangement uses TRBV13 and TRBJ2-1; 7 bases are a match to TRBD1. J was trimmed by 4 bases and V by 9 bases; bases with no gene match: 6. The CDR3 totals 13 residues. Germline V gene lookup returns CDR1 PRHDT and CDR2 FYEKMQ (reference sequence). The CDR3 coding sequence is TGTGCCAGAGGGGACAGATCGTACAATGAGCAGTTCTTC. Protein: CARGDRSYNEQFF.

J is TRBJ2-1 and V is TRBV10-1; 9 bases agree with TRBD2. The CDR3 is 16 amino acids. Germline V gene data show CDR1 as WNHNN and CDR2 as SYGVQD (reference sequence). With 0 bases clipped from V and 6 bases from J, the junction kept 6 bases outside the gene matches. CDR3 residues: CASSESTPSGINEQFF. The CDR3 DNA sequence: TGCGCCAGCAGTGAGTCGACTCCTAGCGGGATCAATGAGCAGTTCTTC.

The chain carries TRBV7-7 and TRBJ2-2, with a tentative D call TRBD2 (5 bases). CDR3 length: 15 residues. Looked up from germline, CDR1 is SSHAT and CDR2 is FNYEAQ (reference sequence). V was clipped by 10 bases and J by 0 bases, with 15 bases between them. The CDR3: CAIPAREPNTGELFF. Here the CDR3 DNA reads TGTGCCATCCCCGCTAGGGAGCCGAACACCGGGGAGCTGTTTTTT.